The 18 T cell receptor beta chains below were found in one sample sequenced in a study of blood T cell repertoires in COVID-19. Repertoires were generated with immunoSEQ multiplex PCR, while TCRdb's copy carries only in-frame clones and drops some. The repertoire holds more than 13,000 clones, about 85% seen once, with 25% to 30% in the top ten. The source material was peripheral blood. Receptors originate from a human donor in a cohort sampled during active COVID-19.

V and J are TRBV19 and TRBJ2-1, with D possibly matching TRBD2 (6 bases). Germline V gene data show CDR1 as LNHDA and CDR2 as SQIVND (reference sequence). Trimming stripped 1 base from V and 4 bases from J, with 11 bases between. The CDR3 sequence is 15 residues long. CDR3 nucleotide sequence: TGTGCCAGTAGTATAGTTCTCGGGGGTTACAATGAGCAGTTCTTC. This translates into CASSIVLGGYNEQFF.

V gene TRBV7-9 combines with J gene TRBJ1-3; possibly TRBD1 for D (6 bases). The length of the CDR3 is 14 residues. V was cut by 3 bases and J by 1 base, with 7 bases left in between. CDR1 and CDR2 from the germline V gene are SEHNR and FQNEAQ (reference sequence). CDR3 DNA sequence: TGTGCCAGCAGCTTGGACAGTTCTGGAAACACCATATATTTT. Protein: CASSLDSSGNTIYF.

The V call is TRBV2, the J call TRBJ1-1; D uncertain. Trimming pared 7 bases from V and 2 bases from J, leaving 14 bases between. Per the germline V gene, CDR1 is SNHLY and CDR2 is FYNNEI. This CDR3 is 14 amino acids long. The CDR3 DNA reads TGTGCCAGCAAGGGTCTGGGAGAAAACACTGAAGCTTTCTTT. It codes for CASKGLGENTEAFF.

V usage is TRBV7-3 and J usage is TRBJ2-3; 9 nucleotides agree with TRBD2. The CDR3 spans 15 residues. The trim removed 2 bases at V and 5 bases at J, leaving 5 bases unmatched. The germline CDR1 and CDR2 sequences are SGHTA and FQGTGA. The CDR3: CASSLGLAGLDTQYF. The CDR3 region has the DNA TGTGCCAGCAGCTTAGGCCTAGCGGGATTAGATACGCAGTATTTT. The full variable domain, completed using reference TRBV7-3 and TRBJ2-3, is GAGVSQTPSNKVTEKGKYVELRCDPISGHTALYWYRQSLGQGPEFLIYFQGTGAADDSGLPNDRFFAVRPEGSVSTLKIQRTERGDSAVYLCASSLGLAGLDTQYFGPGTRLTVL.

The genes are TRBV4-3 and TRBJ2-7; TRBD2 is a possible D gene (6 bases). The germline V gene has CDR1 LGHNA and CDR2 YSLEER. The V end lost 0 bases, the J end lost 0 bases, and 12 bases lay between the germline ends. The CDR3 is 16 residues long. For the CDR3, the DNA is TGCGCCAGCAGCCAAGATGGTAGCGGCAGCTCCTACGAGCAGTACTTC. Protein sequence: CASSQDGSGSSYEQYF.

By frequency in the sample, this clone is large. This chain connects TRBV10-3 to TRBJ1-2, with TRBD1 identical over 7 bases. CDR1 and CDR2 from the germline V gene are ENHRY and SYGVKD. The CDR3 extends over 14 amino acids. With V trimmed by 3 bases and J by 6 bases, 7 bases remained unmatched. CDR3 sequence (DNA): TGTGCCATCAGTGATCTTACAGGGGTAGATGGCTACACCTTC. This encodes CAISDLTGVDGYTF.

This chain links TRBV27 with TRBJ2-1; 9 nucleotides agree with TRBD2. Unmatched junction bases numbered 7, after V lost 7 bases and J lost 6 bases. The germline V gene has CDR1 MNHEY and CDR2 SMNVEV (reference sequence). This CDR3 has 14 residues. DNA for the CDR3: TGTGCCAGCAACTTAGCGGGAGCTACCAATGAGCAGTTCTTC. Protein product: CASNLAGATNEQFF.

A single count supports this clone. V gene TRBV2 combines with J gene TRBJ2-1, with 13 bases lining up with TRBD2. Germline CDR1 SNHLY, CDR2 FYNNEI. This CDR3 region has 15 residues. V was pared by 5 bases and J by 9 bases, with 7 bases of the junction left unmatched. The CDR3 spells CASSKRTSGGGEQFF. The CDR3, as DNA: TGTGCCAGCAGTAAGCGGACTAGCGGGGGTGGTGAGCAGTTCTTC.

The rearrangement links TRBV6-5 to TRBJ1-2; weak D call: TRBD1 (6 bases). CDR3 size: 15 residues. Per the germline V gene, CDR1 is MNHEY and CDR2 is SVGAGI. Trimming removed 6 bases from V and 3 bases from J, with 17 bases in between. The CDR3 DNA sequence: TGTGCCAGCAGCCCCGAATGGACAGTCGACTATGGCTACACCTTC. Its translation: CASSPEWTVDYGYTF.

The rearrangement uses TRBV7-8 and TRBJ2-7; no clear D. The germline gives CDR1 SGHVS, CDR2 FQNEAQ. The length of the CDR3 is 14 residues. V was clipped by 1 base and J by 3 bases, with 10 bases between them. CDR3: CASSLGGSYYEQYF. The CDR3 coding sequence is TGTGCCAGCAGCTTAGGCGGTTCCTACTACGAGCAGTACTTC.

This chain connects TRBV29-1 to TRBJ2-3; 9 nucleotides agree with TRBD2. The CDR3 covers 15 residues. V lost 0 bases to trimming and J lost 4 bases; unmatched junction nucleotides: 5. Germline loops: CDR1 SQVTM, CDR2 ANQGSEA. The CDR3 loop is CSVEEGGRAADTQYF. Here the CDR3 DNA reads TGCAGCGTTGAAGAAGGCGGGAGGGCGGCAGATACGCAGTATTTT.

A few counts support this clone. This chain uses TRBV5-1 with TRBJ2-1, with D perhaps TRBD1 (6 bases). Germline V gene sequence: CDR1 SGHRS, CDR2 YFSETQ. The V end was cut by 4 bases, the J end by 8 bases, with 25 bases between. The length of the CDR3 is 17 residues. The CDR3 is CASSRHTRGLFWDEQFF. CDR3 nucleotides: TGCGCCAGCAGCCGACACACCAGGGGCTTATTTTGGGATGAGCAGTTCTTC. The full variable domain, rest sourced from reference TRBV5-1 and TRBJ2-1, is KAGVTQTPRYLIKTRGQQVTLSCSPISGHRSVSWYQQTPGQGLQFLFEYFSETQRNKGNFPGRFSGRQFSNSRSEMNVSTLELGDSALYLCASSRHTRGLFWDEQFFGPGTRLTVL.

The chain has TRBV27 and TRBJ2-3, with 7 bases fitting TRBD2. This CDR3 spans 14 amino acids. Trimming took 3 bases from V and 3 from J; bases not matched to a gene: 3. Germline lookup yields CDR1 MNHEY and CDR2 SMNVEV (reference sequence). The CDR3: CASSLGTTTDTQYF. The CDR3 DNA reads TGTGCCAGCAGTTTGGGGACTACGACAGATACGCAGTATTTT.

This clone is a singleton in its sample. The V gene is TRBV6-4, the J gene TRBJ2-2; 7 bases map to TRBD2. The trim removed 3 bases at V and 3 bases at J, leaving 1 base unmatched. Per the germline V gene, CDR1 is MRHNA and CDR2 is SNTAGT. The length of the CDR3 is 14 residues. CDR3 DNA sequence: TGTGCCAGCAGTGAGGGAGGGGACACCGGGGAGCTGTTTTTT. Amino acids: CASSEGGDTGELFF.

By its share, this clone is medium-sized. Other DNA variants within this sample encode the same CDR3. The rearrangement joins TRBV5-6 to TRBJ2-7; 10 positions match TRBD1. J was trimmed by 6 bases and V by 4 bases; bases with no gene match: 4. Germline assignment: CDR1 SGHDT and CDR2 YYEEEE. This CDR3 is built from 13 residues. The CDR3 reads CASSPGQGGEQYF. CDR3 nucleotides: TGTGCCAGCAGCCCCGGACAGGGGGGCGAGCAGTACTTC.

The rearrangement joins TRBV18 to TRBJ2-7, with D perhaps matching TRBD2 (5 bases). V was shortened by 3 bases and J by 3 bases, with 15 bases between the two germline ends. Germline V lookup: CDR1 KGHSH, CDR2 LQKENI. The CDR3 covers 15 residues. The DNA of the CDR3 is TGTGCCAGCTCACCCAATACTAGTCTAGGCTACGAGCAGTACTTC. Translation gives CASSPNTSLGYEQYF.

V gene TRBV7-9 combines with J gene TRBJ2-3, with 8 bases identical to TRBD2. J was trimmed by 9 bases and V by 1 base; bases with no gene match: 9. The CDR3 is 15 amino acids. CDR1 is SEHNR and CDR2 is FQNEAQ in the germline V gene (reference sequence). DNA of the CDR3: TGTGCCAGCAGCTTAGAGGGGCTAGCGGGTTTCACGCAGTATTTT. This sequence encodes CASSLEGLAGFTQYF.

The CDR3 loop reads CASSFSEGDQPQHF. CDR3 bases: TGTGCCAGCAGTTTCTCGGAGGGAGATCAGCCCCAGCATTTT. The chain is built from TRBV27 and TRBJ1-5; D is unclear. CDR3 length: 14 amino acids. V was pared by 3 bases and J by 5 bases, with 11 bases between. CDR1 and CDR2 from the germline V gene are MNHEY and SMNVEV (reference sequence).